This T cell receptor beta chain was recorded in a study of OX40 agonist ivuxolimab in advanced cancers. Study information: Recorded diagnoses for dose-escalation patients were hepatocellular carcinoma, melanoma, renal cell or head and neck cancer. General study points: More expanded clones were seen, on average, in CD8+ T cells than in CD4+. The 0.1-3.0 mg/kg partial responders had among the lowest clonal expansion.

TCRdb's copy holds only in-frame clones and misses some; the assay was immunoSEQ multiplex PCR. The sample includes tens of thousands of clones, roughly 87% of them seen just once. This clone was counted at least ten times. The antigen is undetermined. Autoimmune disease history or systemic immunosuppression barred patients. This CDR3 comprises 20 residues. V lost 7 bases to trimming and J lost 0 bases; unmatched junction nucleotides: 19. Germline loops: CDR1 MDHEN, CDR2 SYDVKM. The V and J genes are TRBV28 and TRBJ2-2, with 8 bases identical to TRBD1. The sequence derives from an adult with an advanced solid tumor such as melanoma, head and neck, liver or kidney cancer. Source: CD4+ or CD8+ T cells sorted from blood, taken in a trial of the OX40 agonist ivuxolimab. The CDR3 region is CASNPGPGTGLRANTGELFF. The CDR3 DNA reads TGTGCCAGCAACCCTGGCCCCGGGACAGGCTTACGCGCGAACACCGGGGAGCTGTTTTTT.